The 28 T cell receptor beta chains below come from one sample, sequenced in a study of Graves' ophthalmopathy and Graves' hyperthyroidism. Amplification of TCR beta CDR3 regions used RNA transcripts. The authors performed first-round RT-PCR with HTBI primers and then a second-round multiplex PCR. TCRdb reprocessed the multiplex PCR reads via MiXCR and lists one record per CDR3 protein. Of a few hundred thousand distinct CDR3 sequences listed, 20% to 25% are singletons. Sample: peripheral blood. The receptor source for this set is a woman aged 18-29 years with stable Graves' hyperthyroidism.

This clonotype has just a few counts. The chain employs TRBV9 and TRBJ1-5; tentative D call: TRBD1 (6 bases). Germline loops: CDR1 SGDLS, CDR2 YYNGEE. There are 14 residues in the CDR3. The V end was cut by 3 bases, the J end by 3 bases, with 10 bases between. As DNA, the CDR3 is TGTGCCAGCAGCGCGGGACAACACAATCAGCCCCAGCATTTT. Residues: CASSAGQHNQPQHF. Together with reference TRBV9 and TRBJ1-5, the CDR3 gives the full variable domain: DSGVTQTPKHLITATGQRVTLRCSPRSGDLSVYWYQQSLDQGLQFLIQYYNGEERAKGNILERFSAQQFPDLHSELNLSSLELGDSALYFCASSAGQHNQPQHFGDGTRLSIL.

This clonotype was picked up many times. The chain has TRBV10-3 and TRBJ1-2, with 10 bases identical to TRBD1. Germline V gene data show CDR1 as ENHRY and CDR2 as SYGVKD. With V trimmed by 6 bases and J by 11 bases, 6 bases remained unmatched. CDR3 size: 12 residues. The CDR3 DNA follows: TGTGCCATCAGGCGGGACAGGGGAGGATACACCTTC. Protein sequence: CAIRRDRGGYTF.

This clonotype was counted ten times or more. The rearrangement uses TRBV20-1 and TRBJ2-7; 9 nucleotides match TRBD2. V lost 0 bases and J lost 7; bases outside the gene matches: 7. The CDR3 loop spans 14 amino acids. The germline gives CDR1 DFQATT, CDR2 SNEGSKA (reference sequence). The CDR3 nucleotides are TGCAGTGCTAGAGAAGGCGGGAGGGCTGGGGAGCAGTACTTC. It encodes CSAREGGRAGEQYF.

The chain uses TRBV5-6 and TRBJ2-5; D gene ambiguous. The CDR3 has 13 amino acids. V shed 4 bases and J shed 5 bases, with 12 bases lying between them. The germline gives CDR1 SGHDT, CDR2 YYEEEE. The DNA of the CDR3 is TGTGCCAGCAGCCTTACCGGGTGGGAGACCCAGTACTTC. It is translated as CASSLTGWETQYF.

This clonotype was detected ten times or more. The V gene is TRBV2, the J gene TRBJ1-1; D might be TRBD1 (5 bases). The germline V gene has CDR1 SNHLY and CDR2 FYNNEI. The CDR3 totals 13 residues. Trimming took off 4 bases at V and 4 bases at J, with 10 bases between the two ends. CDR3 loop: CASSGQGITEAFF. The DNA for the CDR3 is TGTGCCAGCAGTGGGCAGGGAATCACTGAAGCTTTCTTT.

Many counts were recorded for this clonotype. V gene TRBV30 combines with J gene TRBJ2-3; 9 bases line up with TRBD1. Per germline, CDR1 GTSNPN and CDR2 SVGIG (reference sequence). The CDR3 has 13 amino acids. Germline trimming cut 4 bases from V and 3 bases from J; bases unmatched to any gene: 2. The CDR3: CAWNRGRTDTQYF. The CDR3 nucleotides are TGTGCCTGGAACAGGGGGCGTACAGATACGCAGTATTTT.

This clonotype was seen repeatedly, ten times or more. The DNA of the CDR3 is TGTGCCAGCAGCCTGAAGGACAGGGTACTGTACTTC. This encodes CASSLKDRVLYF. The V gene is TRBV28, the J gene TRBJ2-4; 8 positions match TRBD1. CDR3 length equals 12 residues. Germline loops: CDR1 MDHEN, CDR2 SYDVKM. The trim removed 6 bases at V and 15 bases at J, leaving 10 bases unmatched.

The V and J genes are TRBV30 and TRBJ1-3; D gene ambiguous. Trimming shortened V by 1 base and J by 0 bases, and 10 bases separated the two germline ends. The CDR3 length is 15 residues. CDR1 is GTSNPN and CDR2 is SVGIG in the germline V gene (reference sequence). The CDR3 region is CAWSGRILSGNTIYF. CDR3 coding DNA: TGTGCCTGGAGTGGCAGGATCCTCTCTGGAAACACCATATATTTT.

This clonotype was picked up a small number of times. The rearrangement links TRBV6-8 to TRBJ1-5; D call uncertain. This CDR3 has 13 amino acids. The germline V gene has CDR1 MNHGY and CDR2 SAAAGT. The ends were cut back, 6 bases at V and 1 base at J, with 7 bases in the middle. The CDR3 DNA reads as TGTGCCAGCAGGCAAGGGAGCAATCAGCCCCAGCATTTT. Translated: CASRQGSNQPQHF.

This clonotype was counted ten times or more. This rearrangement joins TRBV20-1 to TRBJ1-1; D gene ambiguous. From germline, CDR1 is DFQATT and CDR2 SNEGSKA (reference sequence). V dropped 1 base and J dropped 0 bases, with 6 bases sitting between them. This CDR3 has 13 residues. This chain's CDR3 is CSARVYLNTEAFF. The CDR3 coding sequence is TGCAGTGCTAGAGTTTATCTGAACACTGAAGCTTTCTTT.

This clonotype was recorded at least ten times. The chain couples TRBV2 to TRBJ2-7; D might be TRBD2 (5 bases). With 4 bases removed from V and 5 bases from J, the gap between germline ends came to 9 bases. The CDR3 covers 12 residues. The germline CDR1 and CDR2 sequences are SNHLY and FYNNEI. The CDR3 reads CASSGGINEQYF. DNA of the CDR3: TGTGCCAGCAGTGGAGGGATAAACGAGCAGTACTTC.

This clonotype was seen ten or more times. The gene calls are TRBV19 and TRBJ2-7; a weak D match, TRBD1 (6 bases). Germline V gene data show CDR1 as LNHDA and CDR2 as SQIVND (reference sequence). Trimming removed 0 bases at V and 2 bases at J, with 11 bases between. The CDR3 loop spans 15 amino acids. CDR3 amino acids: CASSIDNRDPYEQYF. The CDR3 DNA reads as TGTGCCAGTAGTATAGATAACAGGGACCCCTACGAGCAGTACTTC. Full variable domain (remainder filled in from reference TRBV19 and TRBJ2-7): DGGITQSPKYLFRKEGQNVTLSCEQNLNHDAMYWYRQDPGQGLRLIYYSQIVNDFQKGDIAEGYSVSREKKESFPLTVTSAQKNPTAFYLCASSIDNRDPYEQYFGPGTRLTVT.

This clonotype was picked up many times. The rearrangement uses TRBV7-6 and TRBJ2-5; no clear D. Germline CDR1 SGHVS, CDR2 FNYEAQ. This CDR3 has 13 residues. Trimming took 5 bases from V and 5 from J, leaving 12 bases between them. The CDR3 loop is CASSPRPFETQYF. The CDR3 DNA is TGTGCCAGCAGCCCGCGCCCCTTTGAGACCCAGTACTTC. Full variable domain (missing parts from reference TRBV7-6 and TRBJ2-5): GAGVSQSPRYKVTKRGQDVALRCDPISGHVSLYWYRQALGQGPEFLTYFNYEAQQDKSGLPNDRFSAERPEGSISTLTIQRTEQRDSAMYRCASSPRPFETQYFGPGTRLLVL.

This clonotype appeared many times. CDR3 bases: TGTGCCAGTAGGATATTTCGGAGTTCCTATAATTCACCCCTCCACTTT. It translates to CASRIFRSSYNSPLHF. This chain joins TRBV19 and TRBJ1-6; D is unresolved. The V and J ends lost 6 bases and 1 base respectively, with 13 bases between them. The CDR3 is 16 residues long. The germline CDR1 and CDR2 sequences are LNHDA and SQIVND (reference sequence).

This clonotype was counted ten times or more. V gene TRBV15 combines with J gene TRBJ1-5, with D possibly matching TRBD1 (6 bases). Germline V gene data show CDR1 as LNHNV and CDR2 as YYDKDF (reference sequence). Trimming removed 2 bases at V and 4 bases at J, with 12 bases between. The CDR3 runs to 15 residues. DNA of the CDR3: TGTGCCACCAGCAGACTGTGGGGGCCGAATCAGCCCCAGCATTTT. Translating it yields CATSRLWGPNQPQHF. Looking up the rest from reference TRBV15 and TRBJ1-5 gives the full variable domain: DAMVIQNPRYQVTQFGKPVTLSCSQTLNHNVMYWYQQKSSQAPKLLFHYYDKDFNNEADTPDNFQSRRPNTSFCFLDIRSPGLGDTAMYLCATSRLWGPNQPQHFGDGTRLSIL.

This clonotype was observed at least ten times. The chain combines TRBV27 with TRBJ1-2, with a tentative D call TRBD1 (6 bases). The germline V gene encodes CDR1 MNHEY and CDR2 SMNVEV (reference sequence). Trimming cost V 5 bases and J 7 bases, with 17 bases left between them. The CDR3 has 14 residues. The CDR3 nucleotides are TGTGCCAGCAGTGCCACAGGGCTACAGTCTGGCTACACCTTC. It specifies CASSATGLQSGYTF.

Many counts were recorded for this clonotype. The CDR3 bases are TGTGCCAGCAGTGCGTCGACAGGCCAGGGGACCCAGTACTTC. It translates to CASSASTGQGTQYF. The gene calls are TRBV2 and TRBJ2-5, with TRBD1 as a possible D gene (6 bases). The CDR3 consists of 14 residues. The germline CDR1 and CDR2 sequences are SNHLY and FYNNEI. Trimming removed 4 bases from V and 7 bases from J, with 16 bases in between.

The chain recombines TRBV11-1 with TRBJ1-2, with D unresolved. Trimming removed 6 bases from V and 0 bases from J, with 17 bases in between. CDR1 is SGHAT, CDR2 FQDESV, per germline (reference sequence). The CDR3 is 16 residues long. The CDR3: CASRLGRVYSNYGYTF. The CDR3 region has the DNA TGTGCCAGCAGACTCGGCCGAGTATATTCTAACTATGGCTACACCTTC.

Concerning this clonotype itself: A much larger clone is a single base away; this may be a read error. The CDR3 region is CASSLASGNQPQRF. DNA for the CDR3: TGTGCCAGCAGCTTGGCCTCAGGGAATCAGCCCCAGCGTTTT. This chain links TRBV5-5 with TRBJ1-5; TRBD1 might be the D (5 bases). The V gene's germline CDR1 is SGHKS and CDR2 YYEKEE (reference sequence). This CDR3 region has 14 residues.

This clonotype has at least ten counts. Relative to the germline gene, one junction end is altered; a read error may explain this. The rearrangement links TRBV5-1 to TRBJ2-7, with a tentative D call TRBD1 (6 bases). There are 14 residues in the CDR3. Germline loops: CDR1 SGHRS, CDR2 YFSETQ. The CDR3 DNA sequence: TGCGCCAGTTCCTACGGACAGATCCCTCGAGAGCAAGACTTC. It specifies CASSYGQIPREQDF.

This clonotype was seen at least ten times. In DNA form, the CDR3 reads TGTGCCATCATTCAGCGGACAGAACTCTATGGCTACACCTTC. Protein sequence: CAIIQRTELYGYTF. The chain links TRBV7-9 to TRBJ1-2; weak D call: TRBD1 (6 bases). The CDR3 runs 14 residues. CDR1 and CDR2 (germline): SEHNR, FQNEAQ (reference sequence). The V end was cut by 10 bases, the J end by 4 bases, with 19 bases between.

This clonotype came up many times. CDR3 sequence (DNA): TGCGCCAGCAGCGAGACAGGGGGCTGGGGATATGGCTACACCTTC. Its protein is CASSETGGWGYGYTF. V usage is TRBV5-1 and J usage is TRBJ1-2; 10 bases map to TRBD1. Germline V gives CDR1 SGHRS, CDR2 YFSETQ. The CDR3 totals 15 residues. The J segment lost 5 bases and the V segment lost 4 bases, leaving 8 bases of the junction unmatched.

This clonotype was detected many times. This chain links TRBV12-3 or TRBV12-4 with TRBJ1-2; D remains unclear. This CDR3 is 12 amino acids long. V shed 6 bases and J shed 3 bases, with 8 bases lying between them. CDR3 region: CASSGRYYGYTF. The DNA of the CDR3 is TGTGCCAGCAGCGGACGTTACTATGGCTACACCTTC.

This chain joins TRBV2 and TRBJ2-7; 8 bases agree with TRBD2. Looked up from germline, CDR1 is SNHLY and CDR2 is FYNNEI. V trimming: 8 bases; J trimming: 3 bases; junction bases outside the gene matches: 9. The CDR3 sequence is 14 residues long. The CDR3 DNA sequence: TGTGCCAGCCTTAGCGGGATGGGTGACTACGAGCAGTACTTC. Translated: CASLSGMGDYEQYF.

This clonotype was found many times. The gene calls are TRBV25-1 and TRBJ1-1; 7 positions agree with TRBD1. Unmatched junction bases numbered 4, after V lost 7 bases and J lost 5 bases. The CDR3 runs to 12 residues. Germline V CDR1 and CDR2: MGHDK, SYGVNS. In DNA form, the CDR3 reads TGTGCCAGCACCAGGGGGGGGACTGAAGCTTTCTTT. Translated: CASTRGGTEAFF. Complete variable domain (other parts from reference TRBV25-1 and TRBJ1-1): EADIYQTPRYLVIGTGKKITLECSQTMGHDKMYWYQQDPGMELHLIHYSYGVNSTEKGDLSSESTVSRIRTEHFPLTLESARPSHTSQYLCASTRGGTEAFFGQGTRLTVV.

This chain links TRBV29-1 with TRBJ2-6, with D perhaps matching TRBD1 (6 bases). CDR3 size: 16 residues. Germline values: CDR1 SQVTM, CDR2 ANQGSEA. V lost 2 bases, J lost 0 bases, and 11 bases lay in between. The CDR3 loop is CSVEYRVPSGANVLTF. DNA for the CDR3: TGCAGCGTTGAATACAGGGTTCCCTCTGGGGCCAACGTCCTGACTTTC.

CDR3 DNA sequence: TGTGCCAGCGGGCAGAGAGGACAGGGAACCTACGAGCAGTACTTC. It is translated as CASGQRGQGTYEQYF. This rearrangement joins TRBV6-1 to TRBJ2-7; 8 bases agree with TRBD1. This CDR3 is 15 amino acids long. CDR1 and CDR2 from the germline V gene are MNHNS and SASEGT. The V gene end was trimmed by 8 bases and the J gene end by 2 bases; junction bases not matched to a gene: 11.

V usage is TRBV3-1 and J usage is TRBJ2-2; D is unclear. In germline, CDR1 is LGHDT, CDR2 YNNKEL (reference sequence). This CDR3 region has 15 residues. Trimming stripped 4 bases from V and 3 bases from J, with 12 bases between. The CDR3 spells CASSRMLRDTGELFF. CDR3 nucleotide sequence: TGTGCCAGCAGCCGAATGCTGCGAGACACCGGGGAGCTGTTTTTT. Full variable domain (missing parts from reference TRBV3-1 and TRBJ2-2): DTAVSQTPKYLVTQMGNDKSIKCEQNLGHDTMYWYKQDSKKFLKIMFSYNNKELIINETVPNRFSPKSPDKAHLNLHINSLELGDSAVYFCASSRMLRDTGELFFGEGSRLTVL.